This T cell receptor beta chain was sequenced in a study of cytomegalovirus exposure and HLA in healthy donors. Study-wide results and limits: In a later analysis, V- and J-gene trimming of beta chains associated with a DCLRE1C missense variant, replicated independently.

With respect to this clone: Its antigen remains unknown.

PCR employed 60 Vbeta and 13 Jbeta primers. Assay used: immunoSEQ multiplex PCR; TCRdb lists only in-frame clones, some missing. In the table there are roughly 250,000 clones, roughly 86% of which are singletons. V shed 8 bases, J shed 2 bases, and the junction held 15 bases outside the gene matches. In germline, CDR1 is MDHEN, CDR2 SYDVKM. This CDR3 region has 16 residues. Sequencing was carried out using PBMCs. This TCR derives from a woman in her forties in good health and CMV-seropositive. V usage is TRBV28 and J usage is TRBJ2-7, with TRBD1 identical over 7 bases. CDR3: CASAPRGTVQPYEQYF. The CDR3 region has the DNA TGTGCCAGCGCCCCGAGGGGGACAGTTCAACCCTACGAGCAGTACTTC.